The source of this T cell receptor (beta chain) is a study of OX40 agonist ivuxolimab in advanced cancers. Whole-study results and caveats: Part of the nonresponder group also had normalized T-cell clonal expansion that was low.

Baseline was the first blood sampling point, followed by cycle 4 day 1 and cycle 7 day 1. As regards this clone: Its antigen is currently unknown.

The CDR3 length is 13 residues. Germline V gene sequence: CDR1 MNHEY, CDR2 SVGAGI. Trimming took 2 bases from V and 8 from J, leaving 12 bases between them. Sequencing was performed with immunoSEQ multiplex PCR; in TCRdb, only in-frame clones are kept and a portion is missing. The profile shows tens of thousands of clones, about nine tenths of them singletons. The chain combines TRBV6-5 with TRBJ1-2; no clear D. The receptor comes from an adult with an advanced solid tumor such as melanoma, head and neck, liver or kidney cancer. The starting material was CD4+ or CD8+ T cells sorted from blood, obtained in a trial of the OX40 agonist ivuxolimab. CDR3 loop: CASSYQVGYGYTF. The CDR3 DNA follows: TGTGCCAGCAGTTACCAGGTCGGCTACGGCTACACCTTC.